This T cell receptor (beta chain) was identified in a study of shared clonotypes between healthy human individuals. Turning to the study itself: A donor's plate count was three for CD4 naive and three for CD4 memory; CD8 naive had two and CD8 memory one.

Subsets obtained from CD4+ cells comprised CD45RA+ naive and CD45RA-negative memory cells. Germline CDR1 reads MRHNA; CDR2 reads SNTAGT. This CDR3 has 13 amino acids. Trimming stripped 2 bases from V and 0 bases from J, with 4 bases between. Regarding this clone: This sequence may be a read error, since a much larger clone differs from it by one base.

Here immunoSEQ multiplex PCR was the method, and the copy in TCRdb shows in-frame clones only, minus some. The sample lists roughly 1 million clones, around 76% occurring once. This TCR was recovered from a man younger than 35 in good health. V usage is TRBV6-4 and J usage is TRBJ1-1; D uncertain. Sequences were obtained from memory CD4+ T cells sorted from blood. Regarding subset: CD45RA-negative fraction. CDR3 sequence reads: CASSDSLNTEAFF. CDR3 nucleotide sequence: TGTGCCAGCAGTGACAGCCTGAACACTGAAGCTTTCTTT.